The clone carrying this TCR beta chain showed up many times. In TCRdb, the PCR reads were re-called with MiXCR into one record per CDR3 protein. In the table there are 300,000 to 350,000 distinct CDR3 sequences, about 21% of which are singletons. Libraries for naive CD8 T cells, which were made from about 20,000 to 1,000,000 sorted cells, drew on 10%, 30% or 50% of the RNA. These data come from a study of molecular identifiers for immune sequencing clone quantification. This TCR came from a human donor in good health. Some libraries in this study had Jurkat cell RNA spiked in. Material: naive CD8+ T cells from blood, with Jurkat cell RNA spiked in. Documented subset: FACS-sorted CD8+CD4-CCR7+CD45RA+ naive T cells.

CDR3 residues: CASSQMIGQLNQPQHF. Here the CDR3 DNA reads TGCGCCAGCAGCCAAATGATAGGGCAGTTAAATCAGCCCCAGCATTTT. The V and J genes are TRBV4-1 and TRBJ1-5; D is ambiguous. CDR3 size: 16 residues. The germline V gene encodes CDR1 MGHRA and CDR2 YSYEKL. Trimming cost V 2 bases and J 4 bases, with 15 bases left between them.